Following are 11 T cell receptor beta chains from one sample sequenced in a study of OX40 agonist ivuxolimab in advanced cancers. The data were produced by immunoSEQ multiplex PCR, yet TCRdb's version contains in-frame clones alone and is incomplete. Of around 40,000 clones in the sample, approximately 90% are singletons; the top ten hold 8% to 10%. The source was CD4+ or CD8+ T cells sorted from blood, collected in a trial of the OX40 agonist ivuxolimab. The receptors were gathered from an adult with an advanced solid tumor such as melanoma, head and neck, liver or kidney cancer.

The rearrangement uses TRBV7-9 and TRBJ2-3; D remains ambiguous. From germline, CDR1 is SEHNR and CDR2 FQNEAQ (reference sequence). The CDR3 sequence is 15 residues long. Trimming removed 5 bases at V and 0 bases at J, with 12 bases between. CDR3 DNA sequence: TGTGCCAGCAGCAGTGACGGATATAGCACAGATACGCAGTATTTT. It specifies CASSSDGYSTDTQYF.

V gene TRBV29-1 combines with J gene TRBJ2-1; 8 bases are shared with TRBD1. This CDR3 spans 13 amino acids. The junction had 7 bases not matched to a gene; V was cut back by 4 bases and J by 8 bases. Germline V CDR1 and CDR2: SQVTM, ANQGSEA. This CDR3 is CSVVLARGHEQFF. Written as DNA, the CDR3 is TGCAGCGTTGTCTTGGCCAGGGGGCATGAGCAGTTCTTC.

V is TRBV19 and J is TRBJ2-5, with D possibly TRBD2 on 6 matching bases. Germline assignment: CDR1 LNHDA and CDR2 SQIVND (reference sequence). Trimming removed 3 bases at V and 2 bases at J, with 13 bases between. CDR3 length: 15 residues. The CDR3 nucleotides read TGTGCCAGTAGTATGTGGGCTAGCGCTCAAGAGACCCAGTACTTC. This encodes CASSMWASAQETQYF.

The count of this clone is one. V is TRBV16 and J is TRBJ1-2, with D tentatively TRBD1 (6 bases). Deletions cut 0 bases from V and 2 bases from J, with 16 bases between. This CDR3 has 17 residues. Germline-derived CDR1 and CDR2 are KGHSY and FQNENV. CDR3 DNA sequence: TGTGCCAGCAGCCAATCGAGAGGGGGATTAGACAACTATGGCTACACCTTC. Protein product: CASSQSRGGLDNYGYTF.

The chain links TRBV19 to TRBJ1-1; D gene uncertain. The germline gives CDR1 LNHDA, CDR2 SQIVND (reference sequence). The CDR3 contains 15 residues. V shed 7 bases and J shed 1 base, with 16 bases lying between them. CDR3 sequence: CASTYLGGPNTEAFF. In DNA, the CDR3 is TGTGCCAGTACCTACTTGGGCGGGCCGAACACTGAAGCTTTCTTT.

The chain uses TRBV19 and TRBJ2-3; no clear D gene. V was shortened by 5 bases and J by 2 bases, with 11 bases between the two germline ends. The germline V gene has CDR1 LNHDA and CDR2 SQIVND (reference sequence). The CDR3 runs 14 residues. CDR3 sequence reads: CASSPLISTDTQYF. The CDR3 DNA reads TGTGCCAGTAGTCCCTTGATCTCCACAGATACGCAGTATTTT. Supplemented by reference TRBV19 and TRBJ2-3, the full variable domain reads DGGITQSPKYLFRKEGQNVTLSCEQNLNHDAMYWYRQDPGQGLRLIYYSQIVNDFQKGDIAEGYSVSREKKESFPLTVTSAQKNPTAFYLCASSPLISTDTQYFGPGTRLTVL.

The gene calls are TRBV6-5 and TRBJ1-1, with a tentative D call TRBD1 (6 bases). Germline CDR1 reads MNHEY; CDR2 reads SVGAGI. Trimming removed 6 bases at V and 5 bases at J, with 10 bases between. This CDR3 region has 12 residues. The CDR3 DNA sequence: TGTGCCAGCAGCCAGGGGAAGACTGAAGCTTTCTTT. Its protein product is CASSQGKTEAFF.

The CDR3 DNA follows: TGTGCCAGCAGCTGGACTCAGGGGGCCCTCAATAGCAATCAGCCCCAGCATTTT. This translates into CASSWTQGALNSNQPQHF. The chain recombines TRBV5-6 with TRBJ1-5, with TRBD1 matching over 8 bases. The CDR3 is made up of 18 amino acids. The germline gives CDR1 SGHDT, CDR2 YYEEEE. The V segment lost 3 bases and the J segment 0 bases; nucleotides outside the gene matches: 11.

The J gene is TRBJ1-2, the V gene TRBV27, with D hard to call. Germline-derived CDR1 and CDR2 are MNHEY and SMNVEV (reference sequence). CDR3 length equals 11 residues. Trimming shortened V by 10 bases and J by 4 bases, and 10 bases separated the two germline ends. The CDR3 protein is CATRELYGYTF. For the CDR3, the DNA is TGTGCCACCCGGGAACTCTATGGCTACACCTTC.

The rearrangement uses TRBV5-1 and TRBJ2-7, with 11 bases aligning to TRBD2. The trim removed 0 bases at V and 0 bases at J, leaving 8 bases unmatched. The CDR3 has 18 residues. Germline assignment: CDR1 SGHRS and CDR2 YFSETQ. Here the CDR3 reads CASSLALAGGPSSYEQYF. Written as DNA, the CDR3 is TGCGCCAGCAGCTTGGCTCTAGCGGGAGGCCCGAGCTCCTACGAGCAGTACTTC. The full variable domain, in which reference TRBV5-1 and TRBJ2-7 provide the parts outside the CDR3, is KAGVTQTPRYLIKTRGQQVTLSCSPISGHRSVSWYQQTPGQGLQFLFEYFSETQRNKGNFPGRFSGRQFSNSRSEMNVSTLELGDSALYLCASSLALAGGPSSYEQYFGPGTRLTVT.

V and J are TRBV4-3 and TRBJ2-4; TRBD1 might be the D (5 bases). V lost 0 bases, J lost 6 bases, and 15 bases lay in between. Germline V gene data show CDR1 as LGHNA and CDR2 as YSLEER. The CDR3 contains 16 residues. CDR3 nucleotides: TGCGCCAGCAGCCAAGAAGTTCCAGACAGCTCAAACATTCAGTACTTC. Encoded protein: CASSQEVPDSSNIQYF.